This T cell receptor beta chain originates from a study of blood T cell repertoires in COVID-19. On the study more broadly: Spain, Italy and the United States supplied samples that represented acute and convalescent COVID-19.

Per the original methods: For nucleated cells, counts were estimated from reference gene primer amplification. This table comes from immunoSEQ multiplex PCR, and its TCRdb copy is limited to in-frame clones, with some not included. V and J calls and clone size are given by that table; D and trimming were obtained from the DNA. The sample has some 150,000 clones; 84% are singletons. Deletions cut 1 base from V and 4 bases from J, with 13 bases between. The CDR3 is made up of 15 amino acids. The germline gives CDR1 SGHTA, CDR2 FQGNSA. Recruited during active infection, patients (from Seattle) were subsequently followed longitudinally.

J is TRBJ2-5 and V is TRBV7-2; tentatively, D is TRBD1 (5 bases). The sequence came from a woman between 70 and 85 years old with COVID-19, enrolled during active disease. The specimen sequenced was peripheral blood. CDR3 bases: TGTGCCAGCAGCTTAGGGGGCAGGGTAACAGAGACCCAGTACTTC. Protein sequence: CASSLGGRVTETQYF.